Presented here are 9 T cell receptor beta chains from one specimen sequenced in a study of blood T cell repertoires in COVID-19. This table comes from immunoSEQ multiplex PCR, and its TCRdb copy is limited to in-frame clones, with some not included. This table has about 390,000 clones, about 87% appearing once. The sequenced material came from peripheral blood. The receptors were gathered from a woman aged 60-75 years with COVID-19, enrolled during active disease.

The chain links TRBV19 to TRBJ1-5; no reliable D call. Trimming shortened V by 3 bases and J by 4 bases, and 13 bases separated the two germline ends. The CDR3 loop spans 15 amino acids. The V gene's germline CDR1 is LNHDA and CDR2 SQIVND (reference sequence). CDR3 in amino acids: CASSITEATNQPQHF. Written as DNA, the CDR3 is TGTGCCAGTAGTATTACCGAGGCCACTAATCAGCCCCAGCATTTT.

Here the CDR3 reads CATRITGEDQPQHF. The CDR3 DNA is TGTGCCACCAGAATTACAGGGGAGGATCAGCCCCAGCATTTT. V usage is TRBV6-5 and J usage is TRBJ1-5; 7 positions match TRBD1. The germline V gene encodes CDR1 MNHEY and CDR2 SVGAGI. The V segment lost 10 bases and the J segment 5 bases; nucleotides outside the gene matches: 11. There are 14 residues in the CDR3.

This chain links TRBV5-1 with TRBJ2-6; unclear D gene. Germline V gene sequence: CDR1 SGHRS, CDR2 YFSETQ. Trimming left V 0 bases short and J 10 bases short, with 8 bases between. This CDR3 region has 13 residues. CDR3 nucleotide sequence: TGCGCCAGCAGCTTGGGCACAGAGAACGTCCTGACTTTC. Its translation is CASSLGTENVLTF.

V is TRBV18 and J is TRBJ1-5, with D uncertain. Germline loops: CDR1 KGHSH, CDR2 LQKENI. V lost 1 base and J lost 2, with 9 bases in between. The CDR3 has 15 amino acids. CDR3 DNA: TGTGCCAGCTCACCACGTGGCACAGGCAATCAGCCCCAGCATTTT. As protein: CASSPRGTGNQPQHF.

This clone was counted once. This chain joins TRBV6-5 and TRBJ1-3; D perhaps matches TRBD1 (5 bases). Germline CDR1 is MNHEY and CDR2 is SVGAGI. This CDR3 spans 15 amino acids. Between the trimmed V and J ends, which lost 5 bases and 1 base, there was a span of 12 bases. CDR3 sequence: CASSRQISSGNTIYF. CDR3 DNA sequence: TGTGCCAGCAGTCGACAGATATCTTCTGGAAACACCATATATTTT.

The chain combines TRBV2 with TRBJ1-2; TRBD1 matches at 7 bases. In germline, CDR1 is SNHLY, CDR2 FYNNEI. CDR3 length equals 13 residues. Germline trimming cut 8 bases from V and 0 bases from J; bases unmatched to any gene: 3. CDR3 region: CASQGQPNYGYTF. In DNA form, the CDR3 reads TGTGCCAGCCAGGGACAGCCTAACTATGGCTACACCTTC.

The chain combines TRBV19 with TRBJ2-5; D is ambiguous. CDR1 LNHDA and CDR2 SQIVND come from the germline V gene (reference sequence). The CDR3 contains 15 residues. The V end was cut by 3 bases, the J end by 0 bases, with 11 bases between. The CDR3 is CASSIQVTYQETQYF. The CDR3 DNA follows: TGTGCCAGTAGTATTCAGGTCACGTACCAAGAGACCCAGTACTTC. Full variable domain (missing parts from reference TRBV19 and TRBJ2-5): DGGITQSPKYLFRKEGQNVTLSCEQNLNHDAMYWYRQDPGQGLRLIYYSQIVNDFQKGDIAEGYSVSREKKESFPLTVTSAQKNPTAFYLCASSIQVTYQETQYFGPGTRLLVL.

The chain combines TRBV2 with TRBJ1-1; 10 positions match TRBD1. The CDR3 is made up of 16 amino acids. CDR1 and CDR2 from the germline V gene are SNHLY and FYNNEI. The trim removed 8 bases at V and 0 bases at J, leaving 9 bases unmatched. The CDR3 DNA sequence: TGTGCCAGCTCCCGGGACAGGGGTTCCCTGAACACTGAAGCTTTCTTT. Amino acid sequence: CASSRDRGSLNTEAFF.

The chain joins TRBV3-1 (or the pseudogene TRBV3-2) to TRBJ1-6, with D hard to call. This CDR3 region has 16 residues. The germline CDR1 and CDR2 sequences are LGHDT and YNNKEL (reference sequence). V was cut by 4 bases and J by 7 bases, with 17 bases left in between. CDR3 in amino acids: CASSPHGGKRNSPLHF. In nucleotides, the CDR3 is TGTGCCAGCAGCCCCCACGGTGGGAAGCGGAATTCACCCCTCCACTTT.